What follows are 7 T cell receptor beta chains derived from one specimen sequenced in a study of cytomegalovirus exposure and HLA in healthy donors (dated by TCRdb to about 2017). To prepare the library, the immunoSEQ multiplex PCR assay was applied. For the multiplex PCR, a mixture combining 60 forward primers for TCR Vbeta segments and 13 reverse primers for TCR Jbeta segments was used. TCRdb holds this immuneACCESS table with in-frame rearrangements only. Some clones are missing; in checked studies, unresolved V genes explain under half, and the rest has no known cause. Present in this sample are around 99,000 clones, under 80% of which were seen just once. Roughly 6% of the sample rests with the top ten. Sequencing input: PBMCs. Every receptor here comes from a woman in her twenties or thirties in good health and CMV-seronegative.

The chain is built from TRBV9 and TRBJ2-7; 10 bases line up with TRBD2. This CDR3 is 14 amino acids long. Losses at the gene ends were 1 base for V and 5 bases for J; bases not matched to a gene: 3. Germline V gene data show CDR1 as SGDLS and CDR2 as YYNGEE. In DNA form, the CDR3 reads TGTGCCAGCAGCGTAAGCCTAGCGGGAGACGAGCAGTACTTC. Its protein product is CASSVSLAGDEQYF. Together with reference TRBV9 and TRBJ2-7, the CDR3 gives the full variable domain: DSGVTQTPKHLITATGQRVTLRCSPRSGDLSVYWYQQSLDQGLQFLIQYYNGEERAKGNILERFSAQQFPDLHSELNLSSLELGDSALYFCASSVSLAGDEQYFGPGTRLTVT.

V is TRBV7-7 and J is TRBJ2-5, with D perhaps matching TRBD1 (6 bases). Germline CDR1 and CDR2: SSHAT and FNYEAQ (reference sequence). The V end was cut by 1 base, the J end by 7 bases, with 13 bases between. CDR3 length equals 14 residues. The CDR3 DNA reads TGTGCCAGCAGCTTAGACTACAGGGCCACGACCCAGTACTTC. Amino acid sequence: CASSLDYRATTQYF.

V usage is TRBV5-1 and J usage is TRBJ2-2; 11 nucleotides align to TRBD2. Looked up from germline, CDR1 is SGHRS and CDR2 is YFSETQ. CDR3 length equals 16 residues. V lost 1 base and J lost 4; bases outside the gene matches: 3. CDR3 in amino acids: CASSLRLAGGTGELFF. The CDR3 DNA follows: TGCGCCAGCAGCTTGAGGCTAGCGGGGGGCACCGGGGAGCTGTTTTTT.

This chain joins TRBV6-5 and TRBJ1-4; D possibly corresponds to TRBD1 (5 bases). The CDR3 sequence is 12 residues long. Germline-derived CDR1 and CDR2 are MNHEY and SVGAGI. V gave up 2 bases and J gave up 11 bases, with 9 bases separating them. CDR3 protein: CASSYDSSKLFF. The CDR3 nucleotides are TGTGCCAGCAGTTACGACAGTTCGAAACTGTTTTTT.

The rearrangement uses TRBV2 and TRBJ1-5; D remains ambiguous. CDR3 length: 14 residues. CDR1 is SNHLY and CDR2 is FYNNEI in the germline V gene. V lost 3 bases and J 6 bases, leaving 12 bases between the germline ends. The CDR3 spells CASSDGPAGQPQHF. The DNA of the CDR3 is TGTGCCAGCAGTGATGGCCCGGCGGGTCAGCCCCAGCATTTT.

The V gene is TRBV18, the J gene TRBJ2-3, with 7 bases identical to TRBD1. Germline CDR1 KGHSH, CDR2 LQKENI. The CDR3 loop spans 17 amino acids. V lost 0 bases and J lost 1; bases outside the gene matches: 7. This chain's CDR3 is CASSPPLDREGTDTQYF. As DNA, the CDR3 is TGTGCCAGCTCACCACCCCTCGACAGGGAAGGCACAGATACGCAGTATTTT.

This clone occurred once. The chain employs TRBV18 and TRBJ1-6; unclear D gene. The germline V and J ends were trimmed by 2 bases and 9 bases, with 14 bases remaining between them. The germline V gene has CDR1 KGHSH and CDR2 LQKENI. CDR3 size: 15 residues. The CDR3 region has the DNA TGTGCCAGCTCACCAAAGCCGGGATCGAGTTCACCCCTCCACTTT. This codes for CASSPKPGSSSPLHF.